This T cell receptor beta chain is from a study of blood T cell repertoires in COVID-19. Study overall: Acute-phase and convalescent COVID-19 samples originated in the United States, Italy and Spain. The cDNA or gDNA used as material had been derived from T cells, B-cell-depleted T cells, or PBMCs.

The CDR3 has 15 residues. Germline CDR1 and CDR2: SNHLY and FYNNEI. With 6 bases clipped from V and 6 bases from J, the junction kept 11 bases outside the gene matches. Authors' analysis steps: Quantification of nucleated cells was approximated via reference gene primer amplification. Repertoires were generated with immunoSEQ multiplex PCR, while TCRdb's copy carries only in-frame clones and drops some. The V and J calls and clone size come from that table; D and trimming were worked out from the DNA. The sample lists about 64,000 clones, more than 65% occurring once. The sample consisted of peripheral blood. The chain couples TRBV2 to TRBJ1-5, with TRBD1 identical over 7 bases. The receptor's source is a woman aged 60-70 years with acute or convalescent COVID-19. CDR3 amino acids: CASSSTGSGVQPQHF. CDR3 DNA sequence: TGTGCCAGCAGCTCGACAGGGAGTGGAGTTCAGCCCCAGCATTTT.